This TCR beta chain was captured by sequencing in a study of blood T cells in healthy people across ages. Study-level results: Older age coincided with a roughly linear decline in TCR beta diversity per million T cells.

Remarks on this clonotype: Its antigen is not identified.

A second PCR, run for about 7 to 11 cycles, used a sample-barcoded 5' primer plus a J-beta primer mix. Each CDR3 protein is one row after TCRdb ran MiXCR on the 5' RACE reads. This table holds some 880,000 distinct CDR3 sequences, approximately 35% found once. CDR3 length equals 12 residues. CDR1 is DFQATT, CDR2 SNEGSKA, per germline (reference sequence). The V and J ends lost 8 bases and 4 bases, in that order; junction bases with no gene match: 4. The rearrangement links TRBV20-1 to TRBJ2-1; 8 nucleotides match TRBD1. Sequenced material: blood. The origin of this receptor is a man younger than 35 in good health. CDR3 loop: CSSGGKYNEQFF. DNA for the CDR3: TGCAGTTCAGGGGGCAAGTACAATGAGCAGTTCTTC.